These 15 T cell receptor beta chains were all obtained from the same sample, sequenced in a study of shared clonotypes between healthy human individuals. Assay used: immunoSEQ multiplex PCR; TCRdb lists only in-frame clones, some missing. This table holds over 850,000 clones, roughly 74% found once. Sequencing was done on a sample of memory CD4+ T cells from PBMCs. The subset was: CD45RA-negative fraction. The receptors shown here come from a man aged 18 to 30 in good health. Some clones in this sample may be carry-over from other donors' samples.

A note on this clone: The sample holds other DNA sequences that translate to the same CDR3. CDR3 coding DNA: TGCGCCAGCAGCTTAGGACAGGGGGGGAATCAGCCCCAGCATTTT. It codes for CASSLGQGGNQPQHF. V usage is TRBV5-1 and J usage is TRBJ1-5; 10 positions match TRBD1. Losses at the gene ends were 2 bases for V and 4 bases for J; bases not matched to a gene: 3. The CDR3 spans 15 residues. Germline assignment: CDR1 SGHRS and CDR2 YFSETQ.

The rearrangement joins TRBV10-3 to TRBJ1-1; 7 bases map to TRBD1. V trimming: 10 bases; J trimming: 1 base; junction bases outside the gene matches: 6. CDR3 length: 13 residues. Germline V gene sequence: CDR1 ENHRY, CDR2 SYGVKD. CDR3 DNA sequence: TGTGCCAGCACAGGGGCGGAGAACACTGAAGCTTTCTTT. It specifies CASTGAENTEAFF.

The rearrangement uses TRBV18 and TRBJ1-1, with a weak D call TRBD1 (5 bases). CDR3 length equals 13 residues. Germline lookup yields CDR1 KGHSH and CDR2 LQKENI. Trimming removed 3 bases from V and 4 bases from J, with 9 bases in between. Here the CDR3 reads CASSPDRSTEAFF. The CDR3 nucleotides are TGTGCCAGCTCACCCGACAGAAGCACTGAAGCTTTCTTT.

Note on this clone: At the DNA level, this CDR3 is encoded by other sequences in the same sample as well. The chain uses TRBV7-2 and TRBJ1-2, with D unresolved. V was shortened by 6 bases and J by 4 bases, with 12 bases between the two germline ends. Germline V gene data show CDR1 as SGHTA and CDR2 as FQGNSA. The CDR3 covers 13 residues. The CDR3 nucleotides are TGTGCCAGCAGTCTAGGACCAGTCTATGGCTACACCTTC. Residues: CASSLGPVYGYTF.

The sample holds one count of this clone. The genes are TRBV30 and TRBJ2-7; tentative D call: TRBD1 (6 bases). The CDR3 is 13 residues long. CDR1 and CDR2 from the germline V gene are GTSNPN and SVGIG (reference sequence). V was clipped by 6 bases and J by 1 base, with 13 bases between them. CDR3 loop: CACPRQGSYEQYF. Here the CDR3 DNA reads TGTGCCTGTCCTAGGCAGGGGTCCTACGAGCAGTACTTC.

This clone was seen just once. V usage is TRBV10-3 and J usage is TRBJ1-3; the D gene is possibly TRBD1 (5 bases). Germline loops: CDR1 ENHRY, CDR2 SYGVKD. This CDR3 contains 17 residues. V shed 2 bases and J shed 0 bases, with 14 bases lying between them. The CDR3 DNA reads as TGTGCCATCAGTGAGCAACAGGCCAAAAACTCTGGAAACACCATATATTTT. Its protein product is CAISEQQAKNSGNTIYF.

The chain joins TRBV10-3 to TRBJ2-3; 9 bases are a match to TRBD2. The junction had 5 bases not matched to a gene; V was cut back by 7 bases and J by 3 bases. This CDR3 is built from 14 residues. Germline V gene sequence: CDR1 ENHRY, CDR2 SYGVKD. CDR3 nucleotide sequence: TGTGCCATCAAGGCGCTAGCGGGGACAGATACGCAGTATTTT. Its translation is CAIKALAGTDTQYF.

The rearrangement links TRBV25-1 to TRBJ1-1, with 8 bases fitting TRBD1. The CDR3 is 14 amino acids. The J segment lost 4 bases and the V segment lost 6 bases, leaving 7 bases of the junction unmatched. Germline CDR1 and CDR2: MGHDK and SYGVNS. The CDR3 loop reads CASSRTGQATEAFF. CDR3 bases: TGTGCCAGCAGCCGAACGGGACAGGCCACTGAAGCTTTCTTT.

Here the CDR3 DNA reads TGTGCCAGCAGTCCCCAAGTAATGAGGGGCTACGAGCAGTACTTC. It encodes CASSPQVMRGYEQYF. V gene TRBV6-1 combines with J gene TRBJ2-7; D assignment may be TRBD1 or TRBD2 (5 bases each). Looked up from germline, CDR1 is MNHNS and CDR2 is SASEGT. V gave up 5 bases and J gave up 3 bases, with 17 bases separating them. This CDR3 is 15 amino acids long.

V and J are TRBV7-2 and TRBJ1-5, with D hard to call. CDR3 length: 12 residues. V shed 4 bases and J shed 9 bases, with 10 bases lying between them. Germline V lookup: CDR1 SGHTA, CDR2 FQGNSA. The CDR3 region is CASSSRAGPQHF. For the CDR3, the DNA is TGTGCCAGCAGCTCCCGGGCCGGGCCCCAGCATTTT.

The chain combines TRBV4-3 with TRBJ2-5; TRBD2 agrees at 9 bases. J lost 5 bases, V lost 4 bases, and 8 bases had no gene match. This CDR3 has 15 residues. Germline lookup yields CDR1 LGHNA and CDR2 YSLEER. DNA for the CDR3: TGCGCCAGCAGCCCCAGGGTTGCGGGAGGGGAGACCCAGTACTTC. Its translation is CASSPRVAGGETQYF.

This rearrangement joins TRBV7-7 to TRBJ2-3; maybe TRBD1 (6 bases). V shed 2 bases and J shed 3 bases, with 15 bases lying between them. This CDR3 is built from 16 residues. In germline, CDR1 is SSHAT, CDR2 FNYEAQ (reference sequence). The CDR3 region has the DNA TGTGCCAGCAGCTTACGCCTAGGCCAGGGGACAGATACGCAGTATTTT. Amino acids: CASSLRLGQGTDTQYF.

The CDR3, as DNA: TGTGCCAGCAGCTTTTCTAGCGTCAGCACCGGGGAGCTGTTTTTT. As protein: CASSFSSVSTGELFF. V gene TRBV28 combines with J gene TRBJ2-2, with a weak D call TRBD2 (6 bases). The V gene's germline CDR1 is MDHEN and CDR2 SYDVKM. Trimming shortened V by 6 bases and J by 4 bases, and 15 bases separated the two germline ends. This CDR3 comprises 15 residues.

The chain couples TRBV14 to TRBJ2-7; D uncertain. Germline CDR1 reads SGHDN; CDR2 reads FVKESK. Trimming stripped 0 bases from V and 1 base from J, with 10 bases between. This CDR3 contains 15 residues. In DNA form, the CDR3 reads TGTGCCAGCAGCCAAGATCGACCCTTATCCTACGAGCAGTACTTC. Translated, it gives CASSQDRPLSYEQYF.

J is TRBJ2-3 and V is TRBV5-6; D not resolved. CDR1 is SGHDT, CDR2 YYEEEE, per germline. This CDR3 is 12 amino acids long. Trimming removed 2 bases at V and 6 bases at J, with 7 bases between. This CDR3 is CASSLPVDTQYF. The CDR3 nucleotides are TGTGCCAGCAGCTTACCCGTTGATACGCAGTATTTT.